These 17 T cell receptor beta chains were all obtained from the same sample, sequenced in a study of T cell responses to AZD1222 COVID-19 vaccine. Only in-frame clones appear in the TCRdb table, and some are missing; sequencing was by immunoSEQ multiplex PCR. The table lists about 79,000 clones, 83% of them singletons. The sequencing used peripheral blood, collected 28 days after the second AZD1222 dose. These receptors were collected from an adult who received the AZD1222 COVID-19 vaccine.

The chain is built from TRBV10-3 and TRBJ1-3; no clear D. CDR3 size: 16 residues. The ends were cut back, 4 bases at V and 0 bases at J, with 13 bases in the middle. CDR1 is ENHRY and CDR2 is SYGVKD in the germline V gene. The CDR3 bases are TGTGCCATCAGTGGGCCTGGGAGTAACTCTGGAAACACCATATATTTT. This translates into CAISGPGSNSGNTIYF.

This clone is categorized as medium-sized. V usage is TRBV15 and J usage is TRBJ1-1, with D hard to call. Germline-derived CDR1 and CDR2 are LNHNV and YYDKDF (reference sequence). Trimming left V 0 bases short and J 5 bases short, with 13 bases between. This CDR3 has 15 residues. The CDR3 here is CATSREVGVGTEAFF. The CDR3 DNA sequence: TGTGCCACCAGCAGAGAAGTCGGCGTTGGGACTGAAGCTTTCTTT.

This clone has a single count. The chain is built from TRBV7-3 and TRBJ2-2; D remains ambiguous. V shed 5 bases and J shed 6 bases, with 13 bases lying between them. CDR3 length: 14 amino acids. Germline CDR1 SGHTA, CDR2 FQGTGA. The CDR3: CASSQSPGSGELFF. Written as DNA, the CDR3 is TGTGCCAGCAGCCAGTCGCCGGGCTCCGGGGAGCTGTTTTTT.

This clone was found a few times. The identical CDR3 is also encoded by other nucleotide sequences in the sample. V and J are TRBV28 and TRBJ2-7; the match to TRBD2 covers 7 bases. The CDR3 contains 13 residues. Germline values: CDR1 MDHEN, CDR2 SYDVKM. V lost 4 bases to trimming and J lost 6 bases; unmatched junction nucleotides: 6. Written as DNA, the CDR3 is TGTGCCAGCAGTTGGGGGGGTTCGGGCGAGCAGTACTTC. Protein sequence: CASSWGGSGEQYF.

The gene calls are TRBV18 and TRBJ1-1; no definite D call. In germline, CDR1 is KGHSH, CDR2 LQKENI. There are 15 residues in the CDR3. V was clipped by 2 bases and J by 0 bases, with 10 bases between them. The CDR3, as DNA: TGTGCCAGCTCACCAAGAAGTACGATGAACACTGAAGCTTTCTTT. Its protein product is CASSPRSTMNTEAFF.

This chain uses TRBV30 with TRBJ1-1, with D maybe TRBD1 (6 bases). Germline V gene sequence: CDR1 GTSNPN, CDR2 SVGIG (reference sequence). CDR3 length: 11 residues. V was pared by 4 bases and J by 4 bases, with 7 bases between. The CDR3 DNA reads as TGTGCCTGGACAGGGGCCACTGAAGCTTTCTTT. Translating it yields CAWTGATEAFF.

This chain connects TRBV7-2 to TRBJ2-5; D perhaps matches TRBD2 (5 bases). The germline V gene has CDR1 SGHTA and CDR2 FQGNSA. The CDR3 is made up of 17 amino acids. The ends were cut back, 3 bases at V and 2 bases at J, with 19 bases in the middle. The CDR3 DNA is TGTGCCAGCAGCTTCAGCTTCCAGCGGCTTCTACAAGAGACCCAGTACTTC. Translated: CASSFSFQRLLQETQYF.

The chain's CDR3 is CAWSEQGGYGYTF. CDR3 bases: TGTGCCTGGAGTGAACAGGGAGGCTATGGCTACACCTTC. The chain carries TRBV30 and TRBJ1-2; D is perhaps TRBD1 (6 bases). This CDR3 has 13 amino acids. V was pared by 1 base and J by 4 bases, with 10 bases between. Germline V CDR1 and CDR2: GTSNPN, SVGIG (reference sequence). Combining the CDR3 with reference TRBV30 and TRBJ1-2 gives the whole variable domain SQTIHQWPATLVQPVGSPLSLECTVEGTSNPNLYWYRQAAGRGLQLLFYSVGIGQISSEVPQNLSASRPQDRQFILSSKKLLLSDSGFYLCAWSEQGGYGYTFGSGTRLTVV.

The rearrangement uses TRBV19 and TRBJ2-6; D is undetermined. The V and J ends lost 6 bases and 0 bases respectively, with 9 bases between them. This CDR3 is 15 amino acids long. Germline V gives CDR1 LNHDA, CDR2 SQIVND (reference sequence). The CDR3 spells CASRQEFSGANVLTF. The CDR3 bases are TGTGCCAGTAGGCAGGAGTTCTCTGGGGCCAACGTCCTGACTTTC.

V gene TRBV28 combines with J gene TRBJ2-7, with 7 bases that match TRBD2. CDR3 size: 18 residues. V lost 6 bases, J lost 0 bases, and 17 bases stayed unmatched. From germline, CDR1 is MDHEN and CDR2 SYDVKM. CDR3 sequence: CASRGRGILRGNSYEQYF. In nucleotides, the CDR3 is TGTGCCAGCAGGGGGAGGGGTATATTGCGGGGTAACTCCTACGAGCAGTACTTC.

This rearrangement joins TRBV9 to TRBJ1-4; D unclear. This CDR3 region has 14 residues. The germline CDR1 and CDR2 sequences are SGDLS and YYNGEE. Trimming cost V 2 bases and J 4 bases, with 9 bases left between them. CDR3 sequence reads: CASSVGQNNEKLFF. In nucleotides, the CDR3 is TGTGCCAGCAGCGTTGGCCAGAATAATGAAAAACTGTTTTTT.

This chain links TRBV20-1 with TRBJ1-2, with no clear D. V was clipped by 1 base and J by 3 bases, with 3 bases between them. Germline CDR1 is DFQATT and CDR2 is SNEGSKA (reference sequence). The CDR3 has 11 amino acids. CDR3 protein: CSARADYGYTF. Here the CDR3 DNA reads TGCAGTGCTAGAGCAGACTATGGCTACACCTTC.

This clone was observed a single time. This chain connects TRBV6-2 or TRBV6-3 to TRBJ1-5; D call uncertain. V was trimmed by 4 bases and J by 9 bases, leaving 13 bases between them. The CDR3 is made up of 13 amino acids. Germline CDR1 is MNHEY and CDR2 is SVGEGT. This CDR3 is CASSFARMGPQHF. The CDR3 DNA reads TGTGCCAGCAGTTTCGCCCGTATGGGGCCCCAGCATTTT.

This chain links TRBV19 with TRBJ1-2; 7 nucleotides line up with TRBD1. This CDR3 is 12 amino acids long. V was pared by 8 bases and J by 2 bases, with 2 bases of the junction left unmatched. The germline CDR1 and CDR2 sequences are LNHDA and SQIVND (reference sequence). The CDR3 nucleotides read TGTGCCAGTGGGGGACAGAACTATGGCTACACCTTC. Protein sequence: CASGGQNYGYTF.

The J gene is TRBJ2-1, the V gene TRBV6-5, with 7 bases matching TRBD2. J was trimmed by 0 bases and V by 11 bases; bases with no gene match: 7. This CDR3 has 14 amino acids. Germline assignment: CDR1 MNHEY and CDR2 SVGAGI. DNA of the CDR3: TGTGCCGCAATACGGACTAGCTCCTACAATGAGCAGTTCTTC. Amino acid sequence: CAAIRTSSYNEQFF.

This chain joins TRBV2 and TRBJ1-2, with D maybe TRBD1 (5 bases). There are 15 residues in the CDR3. CDR1 and CDR2 (germline): SNHLY, FYNNEI. The germline V and J ends were trimmed by 5 bases and 3 bases, with 16 bases remaining between them. Here the CDR3 DNA reads TGTGCCAGCAGTAAAACCAGGGTGGTCGACTATGGCTACACCTTC. It is translated as CASSKTRVVDYGYTF.

V and J are TRBV6-6 and TRBJ2-7; 7 nucleotides align to TRBD1. V lost 7 bases and J lost 0; bases outside the gene matches: 9. CDR3 length equals 15 residues. Germline V gene lookup returns CDR1 MNHNY and CDR2 SVGAGI (reference sequence). The CDR3 spells CASTMGQQSSYEQYF. The CDR3 region has the DNA TGTGCCAGCACCATGGGACAGCAATCCTCCTACGAGCAGTACTTC.